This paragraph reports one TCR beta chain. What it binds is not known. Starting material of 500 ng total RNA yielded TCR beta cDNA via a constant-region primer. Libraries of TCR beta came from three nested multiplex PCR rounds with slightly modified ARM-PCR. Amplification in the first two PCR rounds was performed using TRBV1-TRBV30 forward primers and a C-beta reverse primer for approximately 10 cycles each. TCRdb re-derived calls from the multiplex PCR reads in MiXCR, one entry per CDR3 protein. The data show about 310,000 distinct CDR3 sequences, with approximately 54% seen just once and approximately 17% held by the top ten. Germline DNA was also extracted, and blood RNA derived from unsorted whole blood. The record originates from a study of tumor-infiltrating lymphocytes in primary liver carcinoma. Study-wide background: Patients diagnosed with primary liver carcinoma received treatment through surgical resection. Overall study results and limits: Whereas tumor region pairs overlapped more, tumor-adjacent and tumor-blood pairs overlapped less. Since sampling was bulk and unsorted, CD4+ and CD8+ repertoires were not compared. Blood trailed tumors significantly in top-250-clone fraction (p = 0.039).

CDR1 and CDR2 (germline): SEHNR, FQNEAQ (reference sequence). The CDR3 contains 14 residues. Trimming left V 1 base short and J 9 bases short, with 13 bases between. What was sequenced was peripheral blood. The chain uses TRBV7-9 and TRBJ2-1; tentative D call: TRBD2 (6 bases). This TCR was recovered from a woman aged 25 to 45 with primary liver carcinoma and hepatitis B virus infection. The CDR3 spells CASSLEDYHTEQFF. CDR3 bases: TGTGCCAGCAGCTTAGAGGACTACCACACTGAGCAGTTCTTC.